This T cell receptor beta chain appears in the sequencing data of a study of blood T cell repertoires in COVID-19. Study overall: COVID-19 samples collected from the United States, Italy and Spain covered acute and convalescent phases.

CDR1 is MDHEN and CDR2 is SYDVKM in the germline V gene. CDR3 length: 13 amino acids. The V end lost 11 bases, the J end lost 7 bases, and 15 bases lay between the germline ends. In the original analysis: Amplification from reference gene primers served as the basis for estimated nucleated cell counts. Data came from immunoSEQ multiplex PCR; TCRdb stores just in-frame clones and leaves some out. The DNA was the basis for D and trimming; V, J and clone size are from that table. The sample yields 70,000 or so clones, more than 90% seen once. Source material: peripheral blood. This rearrangement joins TRBV28 to TRBJ1-6, with unresolved D. This clonotype was sampled from a human donor in a cohort sampled during active COVID-19. CDR3 residues: CAGQTGKNSPLHF. In DNA form, the CDR3 reads TGTGCCGGGCAGACGGGGAAAAATTCACCCCTCCACTTT.